Each of the 24 T cell receptor beta chains below was sequenced from the same sample in a study of shared clonotypes between healthy human individuals. Clones were read by immunoSEQ multiplex PCR, and TCRdb kept only the in-frame ones, dropping some. In the table there are under 2,500,000 clones, around 95% of which are singletons. Sample: naive CD4+ T cells sorted from blood. Indicated subset: CD45RA+ positively selected. These receptors all stem from a man aged 18 to 30 in good health.

The rearrangement links TRBV5-1 to TRBJ2-1, with 8 positions matching TRBD2. The CDR3 has 15 residues. From germline, CDR1 is SGHRS and CDR2 YFSETQ. Trimming took 3 bases from V and 5 from J; bases not matched to a gene: 7. CDR3 sequence: CASSWMGLVDNEQFF. The CDR3, as DNA: TGCGCCAGCAGCTGGATGGGACTAGTCGACAATGAGCAGTTCTTC.

The V call is TRBV7-9, the J call TRBJ2-1; D ambiguous. Germline lookup yields CDR1 SEHNR and CDR2 FQNEAQ (reference sequence). This CDR3 is 17 amino acids long. V lost 5 bases, J lost 5 bases, and 22 bases lay in between. The CDR3 protein is CASSRLSVLPGNNEQFF. The CDR3 region has the DNA TGTGCCAGCAGCCGTCTCTCAGTCCTGCCAGGTAACAATGAGCAGTTCTTC.

V usage is TRBV2 and J usage is TRBJ1-5; tentatively, D is TRBD1 (5 bases). The CDR3 is 15 residues long. The V gene lost 3 bases and the J gene lost 2 bases, with 11 bases spanning the gap. CDR1 is SNHLY and CDR2 is FYNNEI in the germline V gene. The DNA for the CDR3 is TGTGCCAGCAGTGACGGCAGGGTTGGCAATCAGCCCCAGCATTTT. Translating gives CASSDGRVGNQPQHF.

The rearrangement links TRBV18 to TRBJ2-2; no clear D gene. CDR1 KGHSH and CDR2 LQKENI come from the germline V gene. This CDR3 has 13 amino acids. Trimming took 4 bases from V and 5 from J, leaving 8 bases between them. CDR3 loop: CASSLILTGELFF. The CDR3 DNA sequence: TGTGCCAGCTCACTCATCCTTACCGGGGAGCTGTTTTTT.

The chain recombines TRBV9 with TRBJ1-4; a possible D gene is TRBD1 (5 bases). The CDR3 contains 15 residues. Between the trimmed V and J ends, which lost 4 bases and 0 bases, there was a span of 10 bases. From germline, CDR1 is SGDLS and CDR2 YYNGEE. CDR3 amino acids: CASSPRQTTNEKLFF. CDR3 coding DNA: TGTGCCAGCAGCCCTCGACAGACAACTAATGAAAAACTGTTTTTT.

CDR3 coding DNA: TGCGCCAGCAGCGTTGCCAGTGTTAACTATGGCTACACCTTC. Translating it yields CASSVASVNYGYTF. The chain is built from TRBV5-1 and TRBJ1-2; D is ambiguous. The CDR3 extends over 14 amino acids. In germline, CDR1 is SGHRS, CDR2 YFSETQ. The V end lost 4 bases, the J end lost 1 base, and 11 bases lay between the germline ends.

The V call is TRBV30, the J call TRBJ2-6, with D unclear. CDR1 GTSNPN and CDR2 SVGIG come from the germline V gene (reference sequence). This CDR3 comprises 13 residues. V was pared by 5 bases and J by 2 bases, with 7 bases between. The CDR3 DNA reads TGTGCCTGGCGTACGACTGGGGCCAACGTCCTGACTTTC. Encoded protein: CAWRTTGANVLTF.

Of note for this clone: A read error may produce the germline difference seen at one junction end. The chain uses TRBV6-6 and TRBJ1-4, with D unresolved. The germline V gene has CDR1 MNHNY and CDR2 SVGAGI (reference sequence). The CDR3 has 15 residues. CDR3 nucleotide sequence: TGTGCCAGCAGTTACTCCCTGACAACGAATGAAAAACTGTTTTTT. Amino acid sequence: CASSYSLTTNEKLFF.

The gene calls are TRBV30 and TRBJ1-1; no firm D call. This CDR3 has 15 amino acids. Deletions cut 0 bases from V and 2 bases from J, with 13 bases between. Per germline, CDR1 GTSNPN and CDR2 SVGIG (reference sequence). The DNA of the CDR3 is TGTGCCTGGAGTGTACCAGAAGACACTAACACTGAAGCTTTCTTT. This codes for CAWSVPEDTNTEAFF. Together with reference TRBV30 and TRBJ1-1, the CDR3 gives the full variable domain: SQTIHQWPATLVQPVGSPLSLECTVEGTSNPNLYWYRQAAGRGLQLLFYSVGIGQISSEVPQNLSASRPQDRQFILSSKKLLLSDSGFYLCAWSVPEDTNTEAFFGQGTRLTVV.

The chain links TRBV7-2 to TRBJ1-4; 8 positions match TRBD1. The CDR3 consists of 15 residues. Trimming cost V 4 bases and J 8 bases; bases outside gene matches: 9. Per the germline V gene, CDR1 is SGHTA and CDR2 is FQGNSA. CDR3 sequence reads: CASSSQTGVGEKLFF. The CDR3 DNA is TGTGCCAGCAGCTCGCAGACAGGGGTTGGCGAAAAACTGTTTTTT.

The chain links TRBV30 to TRBJ1-2; D not certain. The length of the CDR3 is 15 residues. V lost 1 base and J lost 0, with 12 bases in between. Germline CDR1 GTSNPN, CDR2 SVGIG (reference sequence). The CDR3 bases are TGTGCCTGGAGTGACACATTATTAGCTAACTATGGCTACACCTTC. This encodes CAWSDTLLANYGYTF.

V gene TRBV5-4 combines with J gene TRBJ2-5; 10 bases agree with TRBD1. Germline V gives CDR1 SGHNT, CDR2 YYREEE (reference sequence). The CDR3 has 15 residues. V trimming: 3 bases; J trimming: 5 bases; junction bases outside the gene matches: 7. Written as DNA, the CDR3 is TGTGCCAGCAGCTCACCGACAGGGGGCGCCGAGACCCAGTACTTC. The encoded protein is CASSSPTGGAETQYF.

The V gene is TRBV2, the J gene TRBJ1-4; D gene unclear. Between the trimmed V and J ends, which lost 2 bases and 7 bases, there was a span of 17 bases. From germline, CDR1 is SNHLY and CDR2 FYNNEI. The CDR3 consists of 16 residues. Written as DNA, the CDR3 is TGTGCCAGCAGTGAAATATTATGGGGTGTTAGTGAAAAACTGTTTTTT. Translated: CASSEILWGVSEKLFF.

The chain is built from TRBV6-1 and TRBJ1-5; no clear D gene. Germline CDR1 and CDR2: MNHNS and SASEGT. V was shortened by 0 bases and J by 4 bases, with 7 bases between the two germline ends. The CDR3 extends over 14 amino acids. Written as DNA, the CDR3 is TGTGCCAGCAGTGAAGCAGACGTAAATCAGCCCCAGCATTTT. Its translation: CASSEADVNQPQHF.

The chain carries TRBV7-2 and TRBJ2-7, with TRBD2 matching over 7 bases. CDR1 and CDR2 from the germline V gene are SGHTA and FQGNSA. This CDR3 has 16 amino acids. The J segment lost 1 base and the V segment lost 1 base, leaving 7 bases of the junction unmatched. CDR3 DNA: TGTGCCAGCAGCTTAGATGGGGCTAGCGGATCCTACGAGCAGTACTTC. Translation gives CASSLDGASGSYEQYF. Full variable domain (remainder filled in from reference TRBV7-2 and TRBJ2-7): GAGVSQSPSNKVTEKGKDVELRCDPISGHTALYWYRQSLGQGLEFLIYFQGNSAPDKSGLPSDRFSAERTGGSVSTLTIQRTQQEDSAVYLCASSLDGASGSYEQYFGPGTRLTVT.

The J gene is TRBJ2-7, the V gene TRBV29-1, with D maybe TRBD1 (5 bases). This CDR3 spans 13 amino acids. Germline CDR1 reads SQVTM; CDR2 reads ANQGSEA. V gave up 4 bases and J gave up 2 bases, with 12 bases separating them. The CDR3, as DNA: TGCAGCGTTGCCAGGGCGTTAACCTACGAGCAGTACTTC. Translated, it gives CSVARALTYEQYF.

The rearrangement links TRBV10-3 to TRBJ2-1; no reliable D call. The CDR3 totals 14 residues. CDR1 and CDR2 (germline): ENHRY, SYGVKD. V lost 2 bases and J 7 bases, leaving 12 bases between the germline ends. The CDR3 DNA reads as TGTGCCATCAGTGAGATGGGGAAGGTAAATGAGCAGTTCTTC. This encodes CAISEMGKVNEQFF.

Only a few counts were recorded for this clone. This sample includes further DNA sequences coding for the same CDR3. The V call is TRBV6-1, the J call TRBJ2-7; 9 nucleotides line up with TRBD2. Germline V gene lookup returns CDR1 MNHNS and CDR2 SASEGT. This CDR3 contains 13 residues. The trim removed 6 bases at V and 2 bases at J, leaving 2 bases unmatched. CDR3 in amino acids: CASRSGGPYEQYF. The CDR3 DNA reads as TGTGCCAGCAGGAGCGGGGGGCCCTACGAGCAGTACTTC.

This clone appeared a single time. This sequence joins TRBV30 and TRBJ2-7, with 11 bases that match TRBD2. V trimming: 0 bases; J trimming: 4 bases; junction bases outside the gene matches: 5. CDR3 length: 15 residues. Germline CDR1 GTSNPN, CDR2 SVGIG (reference sequence). As DNA, the CDR3 is TGTGCCTGGAGTGTACAACTAGCGGGAGCTTACGAGCAGTACTTC. This encodes CAWSVQLAGAYEQYF.

V and J are TRBV5-4 and TRBJ2-7; 9 nucleotides agree with TRBD1. This CDR3 is 15 amino acids long. CDR1 and CDR2 (germline): SGHNT, YYREEE (reference sequence). Trimming removed 1 base from V and 5 bases from J; junction bases left unmatched: 7. The CDR3 spells CASSLWGQGTHEQYF. Here the CDR3 DNA reads TGTGCCAGCAGCTTGTGGGGACAGGGCACCCACGAGCAGTACTTC.

This sequence joins TRBV5-1 and TRBJ2-4, with 7 bases identical to TRBD2. CDR1 is SGHRS, CDR2 YFSETQ, per germline. The CDR3 sequence is 14 residues long. V gave up 4 bases and J gave up 4 bases; unmatched junction bases: 5. CDR3 sequence reads: CASSGEGHKNIQYF. The CDR3 bases are TGCGCCAGCAGCGGGGAGGGTCATAAAAACATTCAGTACTTC.

The DNA for the CDR3 is TGCGCCAGCAGCGGGGGACTTTTAAACTCCTACGAGCAGTACTTC. As protein: CASSGGLLNSYEQYF. The rearrangement uses TRBV5-1 and TRBJ2-7, with D possibly being TRBD2 (6 bases). CDR1 is SGHRS, CDR2 YFSETQ, per germline. The CDR3 consists of 15 residues. V was pared by 4 bases and J by 0 bases, with 14 bases between.

The J gene is TRBJ2-7, the V gene TRBV6-1, with TRBD1 matching 10 bases. The junction had 6 bases not matched to a gene; V was cut back by 5 bases and J by 2 bases. There are 15 residues in the CDR3. The germline V gene has CDR1 MNHNS and CDR2 SASEGT. CDR3 DNA: TGTGCCAGCAGTTCCGGGACAGGGGCCCCCTACGAGCAGTACTTC. Encoded protein: CASSSGTGAPYEQYF.

The chain couples TRBV6-1 to TRBJ2-7, with 9 bases identical to TRBD1. The CDR3 is 15 residues long. Germline V gene sequence: CDR1 MNHNS, CDR2 SASEGT. The J segment lost 3 bases and the V segment lost 7 bases, leaving 10 bases of the junction unmatched. The CDR3 here is CASTSAGTGNYEQYF. The CDR3 DNA sequence: TGTGCCAGCACTTCCGCCGGGACAGGGAACTACGAGCAGTACTTC.